The present TCR beta chain was sequenced within a study of T cell responses to AZD1222 COVID-19 vaccine. Regarding the study as a whole: Reports indicate that nearly half of spike-specific TCRs are directed at unmutated variant regions. Only five to seven AZD1222 recipients were seropositive at baseline.

A note on this clone: Its antigen is unknown.

This CDR3 region has 15 residues. Germline V gene lookup returns CDR1 SGHTA and CDR2 FQGNSA. Trimming removed 0 bases at V and 2 bases at J, with 11 bases between. Assay: immunoSEQ multiplex PCR; the TCRdb copy retains only in-frame clones and omits some. The sample includes roughly 120,000 clones, more than 80% of them seen just once. This receptor was taken from an adult who received the AZD1222 COVID-19 vaccine. The chain uses TRBV7-2 and TRBJ2-7, with D possibly called TRBD1 or TRBD2 (5 bases each). The source material was peripheral blood, sampled 28 days after the second AZD1222 dose. CDR3: CASSLAGTETYEQYF. The CDR3 DNA is TGTGCCAGCAGCTTAGCCGGGACGGAGACCTACGAGCAGTACTTC.